One sample yielded the 20 T cell receptor beta chains listed below, sequenced in a study of identical twins. TCRdb analysed the 5' RACE reads with MiXCR anew, one entry per CDR3 protein. The sample yields 520,000 or so distinct CDR3 sequences, under 25% seen once. The sample was also reused in another study, on T cells expressing NK-cell markers.

Sample: CD4+ T cells sorted from blood. Receptors originate from a woman aged 18-29 years in good health.

This clonotype occurred a few times. The chain joins TRBV7-2 to TRBJ1-2; D not resolved. Trimming removed 5 bases at V and 0 bases at J, with 13 bases between. Germline lookup yields CDR1 SGHTA and CDR2 FQGNSA. The CDR3 sequence is 15 residues long. CDR3 DNA sequence: TGTGCCAGCAGCCTTAGTTTTTTCGCTAACTATGGCTACACCTTC. It codes for CASSLSFFANYGYTF. Variable domain in full (rest from reference TRBV7-2 and TRBJ1-2): GAGVSQSPSNKVTEKGKDVELRCDPISGHTALYWYRQSLGQGLEFLIYFQGNSAPDKSGLPSDRFSAERTGGSVSTLTIQRTQQEDSAVYLCASSLSFFANYGYTFGSGTRLTVV.

J is TRBJ2-1 and V is TRBV20-1; 11 nucleotides match TRBD2. CDR3 size: 16 residues. Germline V gene sequence: CDR1 DFQATT, CDR2 SNEGSKA (reference sequence). V was pared by 0 bases and J by 5 bases, with 6 bases of the junction left unmatched. CDR3 DNA: TGCAGTGCTAGAGATTGGGGACTAGCGGTAGACAATGAGCAGTTCTTC. Translating it yields CSARDWGLAVDNEQFF.

This rearrangement joins TRBV9 to TRBJ1-2; 7 bases match TRBD1. Germline assignment: CDR1 SGDLS and CDR2 YYNGEE. The ends lost 0 bases at V and 2 bases at J; junction bases unmatched: 4. This CDR3 comprises 15 residues. CDR3 DNA: TGTGCCAGCAGCGTAGGGGGGACAGCCAACTATGGCTACACCTTC. Residues: CASSVGGTANYGYTF. Full variable domain (remainder filled in from reference TRBV9 and TRBJ1-2): DSGVTQTPKHLITATGQRVTLRCSPRSGDLSVYWYQQSLDQGLQFLIQYYNGEERAKGNILERFSAQQFPDLHSELNLSSLELGDSALYFCASSVGGTANYGYTFGSGTRLTVV.

The chain carries TRBV25-1 and TRBJ2-2; D gene unclear. The CDR3 spans 13 residues. The germline gives CDR1 MGHDK, CDR2 SYGVNS. V was shortened by 1 base and J by 1 base, with 1 base between the two germline ends. CDR3 in DNA: TGTGCCAGCAGTGAATGGAACACCGGGGAGCTGTTTTTT. Its translation: CASSEWNTGELFF. Full variable domain (rest looked up from reference TRBV25-1 and TRBJ2-2): EADIYQTPRYLVIGTGKKITLECSQTMGHDKMYWYQQDPGMELHLIHYSYGVNSTEKGDLSSESTVSRIRTEHFPLTLESARPSHTSQYLCASSEWNTGELFFGEGSRLTVL.

This chain connects TRBV5-4 to TRBJ2-1; 8 positions match TRBD1. Losses at the gene ends were 4 bases for V and 10 bases for J; bases not matched to a gene: 10. The CDR3 has 14 amino acids. The germline gives CDR1 SGHNT, CDR2 YYREEE (reference sequence). The CDR3 region has the DNA TGTGCCAGCAGCCAAAAAGACAGGGGATTCGAGCAGTTCTTC. This sequence encodes CASSQKDRGFEQFF.

CDR3: CASSYRGGTSYNEQFF. CDR3 sequence (DNA): TGTGCCAGCAGTTACAGGGGCGGTACCTCCTACAATGAGCAGTTCTTC. This chain links TRBV6-2 or TRBV6-3 with TRBJ2-1; D might be TRBD1 (5 bases). The CDR3 sequence is 16 residues long. From germline, CDR1 is MNHEY and CDR2 SVGEGT. Trimming pared 2 bases from V and 0 bases from J, leaving 11 bases between.

J is TRBJ2-1 and V is TRBV4-2; tentative D call: TRBD1 (5 bases). This CDR3 is 15 amino acids long. Per germline, CDR1 LGHNA and CDR2 YNFKEQ. Between the trimmed V and J ends, which lost 2 bases and 5 bases, there was a span of 13 bases. The DNA of the CDR3 is TGTGCCAGCAGCCAAAGCATAGGGGCCAACAATGAGCAGTTCTTC. Translating gives CASSQSIGANNEQFF.

In its sample, this clonotype was seen many times. The chain links TRBV4-3 to TRBJ1-5, with D hard to call. Per the germline V gene, CDR1 is LGHNA and CDR2 is YSLEER. V was trimmed by 0 bases and J by 9 bases, leaving 9 bases between them. This CDR3 has 13 amino acids. The CDR3 DNA reads TGCGCCAGCAGCCAAGATTTCAGCGCGCCCCAGCATTTT. Translating it yields CASSQDFSAPQHF.

This clonotype was observed a few times. The gene calls are TRBV3-1 and TRBJ2-3; D is unclear. CDR1 is LGHDT, CDR2 YNNKEL, per germline (reference sequence). The ends were cut back, 1 base at V and 2 bases at J, with 7 bases in the middle. The CDR3 spans 14 residues. The CDR3 bases are TGTGCCAGCAGCCAAGGGACCTACACAGATACGCAGTATTTT. This sequence encodes CASSQGTYTDTQYF.

This clonotype was recorded a few times. This chain uses TRBV18 with TRBJ2-7; the D call may be TRBD1 or TRBD2 (5 bases each). V gave up 0 bases and J gave up 3 bases, with 18 bases separating them. The CDR3 has 17 amino acids. Germline V gene data show CDR1 as KGHSH and CDR2 as LQKENI. The CDR3 coding sequence is TGTGCCAGCTCACCACCCATAGGGACCCCCTCATTCTACGAGCAGTACTTC. Translating it yields CASSPPIGTPSFYEQYF.

This clonotype was seen more than once but under ten times. This sequence joins TRBV12-3 or TRBV12-4 and TRBJ2-2; 12 bases fit TRBD1. This CDR3 is 17 amino acids long. With 6 bases clipped from V and 5 bases from J, the junction kept 10 bases outside the gene matches. The CDR3 region is CASSPNPGQGATGELFF. The DNA of the CDR3 is TGTGCCAGCAGCCCCAACCCGGGACAGGGGGCAACCGGGGAGCTGTTTTTT.

The rearrangement uses TRBV20-1 and TRBJ2-4; D remains ambiguous. Germline-derived CDR1 and CDR2 are DFQATT and SNEGSKA (reference sequence). V was trimmed by 4 bases and J by 10 bases, leaving 14 bases between them. The CDR3 extends over 12 amino acids. CDR3 amino acids: CSAIQQDPIQYF. The CDR3 coding sequence is TGCAGTGCTATCCAACAAGACCCAATTCAGTACTTC.

Many counts were recorded for this clonotype. The chain carries TRBV20-1 and TRBJ2-1, with 8 bases lining up with TRBD2. The junction had 7 bases not matched to a gene; V was cut back by 5 bases and J by 4 bases. The germline V gene encodes CDR1 DFQATT and CDR2 SNEGSKA (reference sequence). This CDR3 has 14 residues. CDR3 protein: CSALTSGPYNEQFF. The CDR3 DNA reads TGCAGTGCTCTTACTAGCGGACCTTACAATGAGCAGTTCTTC.

In DNA form, the CDR3 reads TGTGCAAGTCGCTACCGGGACAGGGCTGCGGGGGAGCAGTTCTTC. Residues: CASRYRDRAAGEQFF. The V call is TRBV12-2, the J call TRBJ2-1; the listed D gene, TRBD1, was not tested against the DNA. TRBV12-2 is a documented pseudogene. The CDR3 loop spans 15 amino acids.

This clonotype appeared a few times. The chain is built from TRBV10-3 and TRBJ1-1; D possibly corresponds to TRBD1 (6 bases). The germline V gene has CDR1 ENHRY and CDR2 SYGVKD. The CDR3 consists of 15 residues. The V gene lost 4 bases and the J gene lost 4 bases, with 16 bases spanning the gap. CDR3 sequence: CAISGGLQGLTEAFF. In DNA form, the CDR3 reads TGTGCCATCAGTGGGGGATTACAGGGTCTCACTGAAGCTTTCTTT.

This clonotype was recorded a few times. The CDR3 here is CASSSRVFEFPTDTQYF. Written as DNA, the CDR3 is TGTGCCAGCAGTTCACGGGTGTTTGAGTTCCCCACAGATACGCAGTATTTT. This chain links TRBV12-3 or TRBV12-4 with TRBJ2-3; D call uncertain. Between the trimmed V and J ends, which lost 4 bases and 2 bases, there was a span of 19 bases. The CDR3 loop spans 17 amino acids.

V usage is TRBV10-3 and J usage is TRBJ2-6; D could derive from TRBD1 or TRBD2 (6 bases each). Trimming left V 3 bases short and J 1 base short, with 16 bases between. The germline gives CDR1 ENHRY, CDR2 SYGVKD. CDR3 size: 18 residues. CDR3 residues: CAISDPLGGNSGANVLTF. CDR3 DNA sequence: TGTGCCATCAGTGACCCACTGGGGGGCAATTCTGGGGCCAACGTCCTGACTTTC.

J is TRBJ2-3 and V is TRBV14, with 8 bases fitting TRBD2. The V and J ends lost 4 bases and 5 bases, in that order; junction bases with no gene match: 8. This CDR3 region has 15 residues. Germline CDR1 and CDR2: SGHDN and FVKESK. For the CDR3, the DNA is TGTGCCAGCAGCCCAGCCGGCGGGAGGAGAGATACGCAGTATTTT. Translation: CASSPAGGRRDTQYF. Variable domain in full (rest from reference TRBV14 and TRBJ2-3): EAGVTQFPSHSVIEKGQTVTLRCDPISGHDNLYWYRRVMGKEIKFLLHFVKESKQDESGMPNNRFLAERTGGTYSTLKVQPAELEDSGVYFCASSPAGGRRDTQYFGPGTRLTVL.

This chain connects TRBV20-1 to TRBJ1-2; D remains unclear. Germline lookup yields CDR1 DFQATT and CDR2 SNEGSKA (reference sequence). V gave up 2 bases and J gave up 0 bases, with 7 bases separating them. The CDR3 is made up of 13 amino acids. CDR3 nucleotide sequence: TGCAGTGCTAGACACCTTACTAACTATGGCTACACCTTC. Translating it yields CSARHLTNYGYTF.

This clonotype was found a few times. The CDR3 reads CASSLAGEEGYTF. The CDR3 DNA reads TGTGCCAGCAGCTTGGCCGGGGAGGAAGGCTACACCTTC. The chain is built from TRBV5-4 and TRBJ1-2, with D hard to call. V was clipped by 0 bases and J by 8 bases, with 11 bases between them. CDR3 length equals 13 residues. Per germline, CDR1 SGHNT and CDR2 YYREEE (reference sequence).